Given below is one TCR beta chain in context. These data come from a study of control samples from healthy donors and cancer patients. This table comes from immunoSEQ multiplex PCR, and its TCRdb copy is limited to in-frame clones, with some not included. The sample holds 90,000 to 150,000 clones, roughly 90% seen once. V was pared by 5 bases and J by 0 bases, with 11 bases between. Germline loops: CDR1 MNHEY, CDR2 SVGAGI. CDR3 length: 15 residues. The receptor comes from a man aged 50 to 60 in good health. Sequenced material: blood. The genes are TRBV6-5 and TRBJ2-1; D uncertain. The CDR3 loop reads CASSRALSSYNEQFF. As DNA, the CDR3 is TGTGCCAGCAGTCGGGCCTTGAGCTCCTACAATGAGCAGTTCTTC.